The 22 T cell receptor beta chains below all came from one sample that was sequenced in a study of naive and memory T cell subsets (dated 2017 in TCRdb). The receptor library was made with UMI-ligation and nested PCR. Sequencing relied on an Illumina MiSeq. The beta constant-region primer was an equimolar mix of two oligonucleotides covering both TRBC1 and TRBC2. TCRdb handled the public reads itself, with Q25 trimming in fastp and clone calling in MiXCR, and kept productive beta chains. Each CDR3 protein appears once, grouped with its most common genes and DNA. The sample data list some 150,000 distinct CDR3 sequences, and approximately 15% of these were observed just once. Approximately 0.13% of the sample lies in the top ten. Input material: naive CD4+ T cells from blood. The meaning of the sample's cell subset or site label: naive T cells, CD45RA high CD27+. These receptors were taken from a human donor in good health.

The J gene is TRBJ1-5, the V gene TRBV12-3 or TRBV12-4, with D unclear. Trimming removed 1 base from V and 7 bases from J, with 14 bases in between. The CDR3 totals 15 residues. This CDR3 reads CASSLGPALGQPQHF. The CDR3 DNA reads as TGTGCCAGCAGTTTAGGGCCGGCCTTGGGGCAGCCCCAGCATTTT.

This clonotype appeared a few times. The genes are TRBV24-1 and TRBJ2-3, with 8 bases that match TRBD1. V shed 10 bases, J shed 2 bases, and the junction held 7 bases outside the gene matches. The CDR3 runs to 14 residues. Germline lookup yields CDR1 KGHDR and CDR2 SFDVKD. CDR3 sequence: CATSDRGNTDTQYF. CDR3 sequence (DNA): TGTGCCACTTCTGACAGGGGAAACACAGATACGCAGTATTTT.

This clonotype was observed a handful of times. The chain carries TRBV2 and TRBJ2-1; TRBD1 matches at 7 bases. This CDR3 contains 16 residues. CDR1 is SNHLY and CDR2 is FYNNEI in the germline V gene. J gave up 4 bases and V 6 bases, and 12 bases lay outside the gene matches. As DNA, the CDR3 is TGTGCCAGCAGCGTGACAGGGTACGAAAAATACAATGAGCAGTTCTTC. Protein: CASSVTGYEKYNEQFF. Drawing the rest from reference TRBV2 and TRBJ2-1, the complete variable domain is EPEVTQTPSHQVTQMGQEVILRCVPISNHLYFYWYRQILGQKVEFLVSFYNNEISEKSEIFDDQFSVERPDGSNFTLKIRSTKLEDSAMYFCASSVTGYEKYNEQFFGPGTRLTVL.

The CDR3 sequence: CSARVVARGIMNTEAFF. DNA for the CDR3: TGCAGTGCTAGAGTAGTTGCCCGGGGAATTATGAACACTGAAGCTTTCTTT. This chain uses TRBV20-1 with TRBJ1-1; D gene unclear. This CDR3 is 17 amino acids long. In germline, CDR1 is DFQATT, CDR2 SNEGSKA (reference sequence). The germline V and J ends were trimmed by 1 base and 0 bases, with 18 bases remaining between them.

A few counts support this clonotype. The V call is TRBV7-9, the J call TRBJ2-1, with 14 nucleotides matching TRBD2. The V and J ends lost 4 bases and 3 bases, in that order; junction bases with no gene match: 8. The CDR3 has 18 residues. Germline loops: CDR1 SEHNR, CDR2 FQNEAQ (reference sequence). Here the CDR3 DNA reads TGTGCCAGCAGCTATACGACTAGCGGGAGGGCCAACTACAATGAGCAGTTCTTC. Protein sequence: CASSYTTSGRANYNEQFF.

The gene calls are TRBV7-8 and TRBJ1-4; D possibly corresponds to TRBD1 (5 bases). V shed 4 bases and J shed 7 bases, with 16 bases lying between them. CDR1 is SGHVS and CDR2 is FQNEAQ in the germline V gene. This CDR3 contains 15 residues. The CDR3 DNA reads TGTGCCAGCAGCTGGCCTGGAGGGAGGGGTGAAAAACTGTTTTTT. It yields the protein CASSWPGGRGEKLFF.

This clonotype has only a few counts. This chain joins TRBV30 and TRBJ2-7, with 7 bases identical to TRBD1. The ends lost 3 bases at V and 3 bases at J; junction bases unmatched: 8. The CDR3 consists of 14 residues. Germline lookup yields CDR1 GTSNPN and CDR2 SVGIG (reference sequence). CDR3 sequence: CAWRTGPGDYEQYF. Written as DNA, the CDR3 is TGTGCCTGGAGGACAGGGCCAGGTGACTACGAGCAGTACTTC. The full variable domain, in which reference TRBV30 and TRBJ2-7 provide the parts outside the CDR3, is SQTIHQWPATLVQPVGSPLSLECTVEGTSNPNLYWYRQAAGRGLQLLFYSVGIGQISSEVPQNLSASRPQDRQFILSSKKLLLSDSGFYLCAWRTGPGDYEQYFGPGTRLTVT.

This clonotype has more than one count but fewer than ten. This chain joins TRBV19 and TRBJ2-3; D is unresolved. The CDR3 is made up of 13 amino acids. CDR1 and CDR2 from the germline V gene are LNHDA and SQIVND (reference sequence). Deletions cut 5 bases from V and 2 bases from J, with 8 bases between. The CDR3 loop is CASSLTTTDTQYF. Here the CDR3 DNA reads TGTGCCAGTAGTTTGACGACCACAGATACGCAGTATTTT.

A few counts support this clonotype. J is TRBJ2-3 and V is TRBV20-1; D assignment may be TRBD1 or TRBD2 (5 bases each). The CDR3 is made up of 16 amino acids. V was trimmed by 2 bases and J by 1 base, leaving 16 bases between them. Germline V gene lookup returns CDR1 DFQATT and CDR2 SNEGSKA (reference sequence). The CDR3 coding sequence is TGCAGTGCTAGATCTTCGGGGCTCCGGGGCACAGATACGCAGTATTTT. This codes for CSARSSGLRGTDTQYF.

The chain employs TRBV5-1 and TRBJ2-5; 8 bases are a match to TRBD2. V lost 4 bases, J lost 5 bases, and 7 bases stayed unmatched. This CDR3 is 14 amino acids long. Germline CDR1 SGHRS, CDR2 YFSETQ. The CDR3 DNA reads as TGCGCCAGCAGCCCGACAGCGGGAGTGGAGACCCAGTACTTC. It yields the protein CASSPTAGVETQYF.

The chain uses TRBV7-2 and TRBJ1-6; D call uncertain. The CDR3 runs to 15 residues. Germline values: CDR1 SGHTA, CDR2 FQGNSA. Trimming took off 1 base at V and 2 bases at J, with 6 bases between the two ends. In DNA form, the CDR3 reads TGTGCCAGCAGCTTAGAGGGCACCTATAATTCACCCCTCCACTTT. As protein: CASSLEGTYNSPLHF.

This clonotype showed up just a few times. The chain uses TRBV2 and TRBJ2-3; unclear D gene. Trimming cost V 10 bases and J 3 bases, with 17 bases left between them. Germline V lookup: CDR1 SNHLY, CDR2 FYNNEI. The CDR3 has 14 residues. The CDR3 nucleotides read TGTGCCACCAAAGGGCTTTTCTCTACAGATACGCAGTATTTT. Its protein product is CATKGLFSTDTQYF.

This clonotype was seen only a few times. V gene TRBV23-1 combines with J gene TRBJ1-2; TRBD1 is a possible D gene (6 bases). TRBV23-1 is an ORF, and what it does is uncertain. V was clipped by 5 bases and J by 2 bases, with 12 bases between them. The CDR3 contains 14 residues. CDR3 nucleotide sequence: TGCGCCAGCAGTGGGGGCAGACGAAACTATGGCTACACCTTC. Its protein is CASSGGRRNYGYTF.

This clonotype was counted a few times. This chain links TRBV25-1 with TRBJ2-2, with 10 bases that match TRBD1. The CDR3 contains 18 residues. The germline gives CDR1 MGHDK, CDR2 SYGVNS. J was trimmed by 6 bases and V by 4 bases; bases with no gene match: 14. CDR3 protein: CASSASPGQGRESGELFF. The DNA for the CDR3 is TGTGCCAGCAGTGCCTCTCCGGGACAGGGGAGAGAGTCCGGGGAGCTGTTTTTT. Drawing the rest from reference TRBV25-1 and TRBJ2-2, the complete variable domain is EADIYQTPRYLVIGTGKKITLECSQTMGHDKMYWYQQDPGMELHLIHYSYGVNSTEKGDLSSESTVSRIRTEHFPLTLESARPSHTSQYLCASSASPGQGRESGELFFGEGSRLTVL.

This clonotype has a handful of counts. Here the CDR3 reads CASSPRLAGTDTQYF. The CDR3 DNA sequence: TGTGCCAGCAGTCCCCGACTAGCGGGCACAGATACGCAGTATTTT. The chain employs TRBV6-2 or TRBV6-3 and TRBJ2-3, with 9 bases identical to TRBD2. V trimming: 5 bases; J trimming: 1 base; junction bases outside the gene matches: 4. CDR1 is MNHEY and CDR2 is SVGEGT in the germline V gene. This CDR3 is built from 15 residues.

The V call is TRBV6-5, the J call TRBJ2-2, with 7 bases lining up with TRBD1. CDR3 length: 16 residues. Trimming at V came to 0 bases and at J to 7 bases, leaving 8 bases not matched to a gene. The V gene's germline CDR1 is MNHEY and CDR2 SVGAGI. CDR3 sequence (DNA): TGTGCCAGCAGTTACTCGCGACAGGGTATGAGCGGGGAGCTGTTTTTT. The encoded protein is CASSYSRQGMSGELFF.

In this sample, this clonotype turned up a few times. The chain is built from TRBV18 and TRBJ1-2; D is unclear. Germline loops: CDR1 KGHSH, CDR2 LQKENI. The CDR3 consists of 15 residues. Trimming cost V 0 bases and J 1 base, with 9 bases left between them. CDR3 DNA sequence: TGTGCCAGCTCACCACCGGTACAGAGTAACTATGGCTACACCTTC. Translated, it gives CASSPPVQSNYGYTF.

The CDR3 DNA follows: TGTGCCAGCAGTGATTGGTCTAGCGGGTTCTACGAGCAGTACTTC. Its translation is CASSDWSSGFYEQYF. The chain combines TRBV2 with TRBJ2-7; 8 positions match TRBD2. The CDR3 totals 15 residues. The germline gives CDR1 SNHLY, CDR2 FYNNEI. After removal of 3 bases from V and 3 bases from J, the junction contained 7 bases not matched to a gene.

This clonotype was counted many times. V is TRBV7-2 and J is TRBJ2-5, with 9 bases fitting TRBD2. With 6 bases clipped from V and 5 bases from J, the junction kept 7 bases outside the gene matches. The CDR3 covers 14 residues. From germline, CDR1 is SGHTA and CDR2 FQGNSA. CDR3 sequence reads: CASRRAGGGETQYF. DNA of the CDR3: TGTGCCAGCAGGCGAGCGGGAGGAGGGGAGACCCAGTACTTC.

This chain links TRBV20-1 with TRBJ2-7, with 11 positions matching TRBD2. The V segment lost 4 bases and the J segment 3 bases; nucleotides outside the gene matches: 5. CDR1 is DFQATT, CDR2 SNEGSKA, per germline (reference sequence). The CDR3 length is 14 residues. The CDR3 coding sequence is TGCAGTGCTAACCCCGGGACTAGCGGCTACGAGCAGTACTTC. Translation: CSANPGTSGYEQYF.

The sample holds one count of this clonotype. The rearrangement joins TRBV6-5 to TRBJ1-5, with a weak D call TRBD1 (5 bases). The CDR3 length is 15 residues. The V end lost 6 bases, the J end lost 4 bases, and 16 bases lay between the germline ends. The V gene's germline CDR1 is MNHEY and CDR2 SVGAGI. The CDR3 DNA is TGTGCCAGCAGCCGTTCCGGGGCTGTTAATCAGCCCCAGCATTTT. Translation gives CASSRSGAVNQPQHF.

This clonotype was picked up a small number of times. V and J are TRBV2 and TRBJ1-1; D is unclear. Germline CDR1 and CDR2: SNHLY and FYNNEI. Trimming removed 1 base from V and 1 base from J, with 4 bases in between. The CDR3 extends over 13 amino acids. This CDR3 is CASSEEGNTEAFF. Here the CDR3 DNA reads TGTGCCAGCAGTGAAGAGGGGAACACTGAAGCTTTCTTT.